This T cell receptor (beta chain) emerged from a study of control samples from healthy donors and cancer patients. Assay: immunoSEQ multiplex PCR; the TCRdb copy retains only in-frame clones and omits some. The data contain about 150,000 clones, approximately 93% of them singletons. With V trimmed by 3 bases and J by 3 bases, 0 bases remained unmatched. In germline, CDR1 is SGHTA, CDR2 FQGNSA. This CDR3 spans 14 amino acids. The material sequenced was blood. The sequence came from a young man in good health. The J gene is TRBJ2-5, the V gene TRBV7-2; 11 bases are shared with TRBD2. Here the CDR3 reads CASSFSGGEETQYF. The CDR3 DNA reads as TGTGCCAGCAGCTTTAGCGGGGGGGAAGAGACCCAGTACTTC.